This entry lists 32 T cell receptor beta chains sequenced from one sample in a study of blood T cells in healthy people across ages (dated by TCRdb to between 2015 and 2017). Library prep was done by 5' RACE. The reads were generated on an Illumina HiSeq 2500. A second PCR of about 6 to 11 cycles was performed with a sample-barcoded 5' primer and a J-beta primer mix. In-frame beta chains were kept once TCRdb had trimmed the public reads at Q25 with fastp and called clones with MiXCR. A single entry per CDR3 protein holds the most common genes and DNA from its merged rows. Here the sample has over 1.5 million distinct CDR3 sequences; roughly 49% occur a single time. Of the sample, approximately 2% is held by the ten largest clones. The source material was blood. All receptors derive from a woman aged 40 to 50 in good health.

This clonotype has only a few counts. The V gene is TRBV5-1, the J gene TRBJ2-5, with 7 bases lining up with TRBD2. CDR1 is SGHRS and CDR2 is YFSETQ in the germline V gene. The CDR3 totals 13 residues. Germline trimming cut 5 bases from V and 1 base from J; bases unmatched to any gene: 2. The CDR3 DNA sequence: TGCGCCAGCAGACTAGCGCCCCAAGAGACCCAGTACTTC. Translation: CASRLAPQETQYF.

The chain combines TRBV2 with TRBJ2-5, with D possibly being TRBD1 or TRBD2 (5 bases each). The CDR3 length is 15 residues. Trimming took 3 bases from V and 4 from J, leaving 15 bases between them. Germline V gene data show CDR1 as SNHLY and CDR2 as FYNNEI. The DNA of the CDR3 is TGTGCCAGCAGTGAGCAAGGGGCGAGGGGAGAGACCCAGTACTTC. Its protein product is CASSEQGARGETQYF.

This clonotype has a handful of counts. The J gene is TRBJ2-7, the V gene TRBV7-2; 8 nucleotides match TRBD2. The CDR3 covers 14 residues. J was trimmed by 5 bases and V by 5 bases; bases with no gene match: 8. The germline V gene has CDR1 SGHTA and CDR2 FQGNSA. The CDR3 bases are TGTGCCAGCAGCCCACGGGGGGGGCAGGACGAGCAGTACTTC. It is translated as CASSPRGGQDEQYF.

J is TRBJ2-5 and V is TRBV7-9; D may match TRBD1 or TRBD2 (5 bases each). Germline CDR1 SEHNR, CDR2 FQNEAQ (reference sequence). This CDR3 is 15 amino acids long. Trimming took off 2 bases at V and 7 bases at J, with 17 bases between the two ends. The CDR3 region is CASSLRDGLMGTQYF. In nucleotides, the CDR3 is TGTGCCAGCAGCTTACGGGACGGCTTGATGGGGACCCAGTACTTC.

This sequence joins TRBV28 and TRBJ2-5, with 9 bases identical to TRBD1. V trimming: 5 bases; J trimming: 5 bases; junction bases outside the gene matches: 9. Germline V CDR1 and CDR2: MDHEN, SYDVKM. CDR3 length: 15 amino acids. CDR3 nucleotides: TGTGCCAGCAGTGCATCCGGGACAGGGTCTGAGACCCAGTACTTC. It is translated as CASSASGTGSETQYF.

V and J are TRBV6-5 and TRBJ2-7; TRBD1 might be the D (6 bases). The V end lost 2 bases, the J end lost 4 bases, and 12 bases lay between the germline ends. This CDR3 contains 14 residues. Germline CDR1 is MNHEY and CDR2 is SVGAGI. CDR3 in amino acids: CASSYRGKGYEQYF. For the CDR3, the DNA is TGTGCCAGCAGTTACAGGGGGAAAGGGTACGAGCAGTACTTC.

The genes are TRBV27 and TRBJ2-7; D is unclear. The germline CDR1 and CDR2 sequences are MNHEY and SMNVEV (reference sequence). V was shortened by 5 bases and J by 0 bases, with 14 bases between the two germline ends. The CDR3 loop spans 15 amino acids. CDR3 nucleotides: TGTGCCAGCAGTGCCGCCGGCAGCAGCTCCTACGAGCAGTACTTC. Its translation: CASSAAGSSSYEQYF.

V and J are TRBV9 and TRBJ2-1; 14 nucleotides match TRBD2. Germline loops: CDR1 SGDLS, CDR2 YYNGEE. The CDR3 consists of 14 residues. Trimming took 2 bases from V and 10 from J; bases not matched to a gene: 2. In nucleotides, the CDR3 is TGTGCCAGCAGCGTCTGGACTAGCGGGGGGGAGCAGTTCTTC. This gives the protein CASSVWTSGGEQFF.

The rearrangement joins TRBV3-1 to TRBJ2-1, with a possible D match to TRBD2 (6 bases). V lost 4 bases and J lost 8, with 18 bases in between. CDR1 is LGHDT, CDR2 YNNKEL, per germline (reference sequence). This CDR3 region has 15 residues. CDR3 protein: CASSRTGVSLHEQFF. The CDR3 nucleotides read TGTGCCAGCAGCCGTACGGGGGTCTCCCTCCATGAGCAGTTCTTC.

V is TRBV10-2 and J is TRBJ2-1, with 10 bases identical to TRBD2. The CDR3 spans 18 residues. Germline CDR1 WSHSY, CDR2 SAAADI. The trim removed 3 bases at V and 5 bases at J, leaving 13 bases unmatched. CDR3 coding DNA: TGCGCCAGCAGTGATCTTCTGGGGCTAGCGGGGGCCCACAATGAGCAGTTCTTC. Translating gives CASSDLLGLAGAHNEQFF.

The genes are TRBV10-3 and TRBJ2-7; D is possibly TRBD1 (6 bases). This CDR3 is built from 12 residues. The V end was cut by 9 bases, the J end by 0 bases, with 9 bases between. CDR1 and CDR2 from the germline V gene are ENHRY and SYGVKD. The CDR3 DNA reads as TGTGCCATTGGACAGTCCTCCTACGAGCAGTACTTC. Translated: CAIGQSSYEQYF.

The chain combines TRBV20-1 with TRBJ2-5; perhaps TRBD1 as D (5 bases). The ends were cut back, 5 bases at V and 5 bases at J, with 15 bases in the middle. The germline CDR1 and CDR2 sequences are DFQATT and SNEGSKA (reference sequence). The CDR3 extends over 13 amino acids. CDR3 amino acids: CSAPGRGFETQYF. CDR3 DNA sequence: TGCAGTGCTCCCGGTAGGGGTTTTGAGACCCAGTACTTC.

CDR3 coding DNA: TGTGCCAGCAGCTTAGCGCGTACCCAAGAGACCCAGTTCTTC. Translation: CASSLARTQETQFF. This rearrangement joins TRBV7-2 to TRBJ2-5, with D unresolved. Near its end, the DNA agrees better with TRBJ2-1, so the J call may be wrong. Germline V gives CDR1 SGHTA, CDR2 FQGNSA. The length of the CDR3 is 14 residues.

The gene calls are TRBV5-6 and TRBJ2-1; 9 nucleotides line up with TRBD2. The CDR3 consists of 17 residues. J gave up 6 bases and V 3 bases, and 13 bases lay outside the gene matches. Per germline, CDR1 SGHDT and CDR2 YYEEEE. The DNA for the CDR3 is TGTGCCAGCAGCTCTTATACCGGGACTAGCCTATCCAATGAGCAGTTCTTC. Its translation: CASSSYTGTSLSNEQFF.

The rearrangement uses TRBV5-1 and TRBJ2-4; 7 bases line up with TRBD1. Germline-derived CDR1 and CDR2 are SGHRS and YFSETQ. V shed 4 bases, J shed 4 bases, and the junction held 5 bases outside the gene matches. CDR3 length: 14 amino acids. This CDR3 reads CASSVPGQKNIQYF. CDR3 DNA sequence: TGCGCCAGCAGCGTCCCGGGACAGAAAAACATTCAGTACTTC.

The chain couples TRBV27 to TRBJ2-5; 12 nucleotides match TRBD2. Germline-derived CDR1 and CDR2 are MNHEY and SMNVEV (reference sequence). The J segment lost 11 bases and the V segment lost 6 bases, leaving 16 bases of the junction unmatched. This CDR3 has 16 residues. The CDR3 reads CASSRGGLAGGLEQYF. CDR3 nucleotide sequence: TGTGCCAGCAGCCGCGGCGGTCTAGCGGGGGGGCTAGAGCAGTACTTC.

The rearrangement joins TRBV4-3 to TRBJ2-5, with TRBD1 matching over 7 bases. Germline CDR1 and CDR2: LGHNA and YSLEER. The CDR3 extends over 17 amino acids. V dropped 5 bases and J dropped 1; count of bases not matched to a gene: 13. The CDR3 region is CASSFSRTGTVQETQYF. The CDR3 DNA follows: TGCGCCAGCAGCTTCTCCCGAACCGGGACAGTCCAAGAGACCCAGTACTTC.

This clonotype showed up just a few times. The rearrangement joins TRBV10-3 to TRBJ2-6, with a weak D call TRBD1 (6 bases). CDR1 and CDR2 from the germline V gene are ENHRY and SYGVKD. This CDR3 comprises 15 residues. V shed 8 bases and J shed 0 bases, with 11 bases lying between them. The DNA for the CDR3 is TGTGCCATCGGTGGGGACACCTCTGGGGCCAACGTCCTGACTTTC. Amino acid sequence: CAIGGDTSGANVLTF.

This clonotype has only one observation. Just one base apart from a much larger clone, this may be a read error. This chain joins TRBV5-1 and TRBJ2-1, with D perhaps given as TRBD1 or TRBD2 (5 bases each). The CDR3 extends over 11 amino acids. The germline V gene encodes CDR1 SGHRS and CDR2 YFSETQ. CDR3 nucleotide sequence: TGCGCCAGCGGCTTGGGAGACAGGCAGTTCTTC. It is translated as CASGLGDRQFF.

CDR3 loop: CASSQANRDYGYTF. Here the CDR3 DNA reads TGTGCCAGCAGCCAAGCCAACAGGGACTATGGCTACACCTTC. The chain recombines TRBV4-2 with TRBJ1-2, with D perhaps TRBD1 (6 bases). The ends were cut back, 1 base at V and 3 bases at J, with 9 bases in the middle. Germline CDR1 and CDR2: LGHNA and YNFKEQ. CDR3 size: 14 residues.

Here the CDR3 reads CASSGGTELNEKLFF. CDR3 DNA: TGTGCCAGCAGCGGGGGGACAGAGCTAAATGAAAAACTGTTTTTT. The chain links TRBV5-6 to TRBJ1-4; 7 bases align to TRBD1. Germline values: CDR1 SGHDT, CDR2 YYEEEE. The CDR3 is made up of 15 amino acids. The V segment lost 4 bases and the J segment 5 bases; nucleotides outside the gene matches: 8.

This clonotype has a single count. The chain is built from TRBV11-2 and TRBJ2-5; D may be TRBD1 or TRBD2 (5 bases each). CDR3 length: 15 residues. Germline V gene lookup returns CDR1 SGHAT and CDR2 FQNNGV. V lost 6 bases, J lost 2 bases, and 16 bases lay in between. In DNA, the CDR3 is TGTGCCAGCAGTCCAGGTTCCTGGGGGCAAGAGACCCAGTACTTC. The encoded protein is CASSPGSWGQETQYF.

V and J are TRBV7-2 and TRBJ2-7, with TRBD2 as a possible D gene (6 bases). V dropped 2 bases and J dropped 7 bases, with 15 bases sitting between them. CDR1 and CDR2 (germline): SGHTA, FQGNSA. This CDR3 spans 14 amino acids. This CDR3 is CASSLRGRREEQYF. CDR3 DNA: TGTGCCAGCAGCTTACGGGGGAGGAGGGAAGAGCAGTACTTC.

The chain employs TRBV12-3 or TRBV12-4 and TRBJ2-3; 8 nucleotides agree with TRBD2. CDR3 length equals 13 residues. J gave up 4 bases and V 5 bases, and 2 bases lay outside the gene matches. The CDR3 loop is CASSPGGPDTQYF. The CDR3 DNA reads as TGTGCCAGCAGTCCGGGGGGGCCAGATACGCAGTATTTT.

J is TRBJ1-4 and V is TRBV15; D is perhaps TRBD1 (5 bases). The CDR3 sequence is 14 residues long. Trimming left V 0 bases short and J 7 bases short, with 9 bases between. CDR1 LNHNV and CDR2 YYDKDF come from the germline V gene (reference sequence). DNA of the CDR3: TGTGCCACCAGCAGAGATGGGGGAAGTGAAAAACTGTTTTTT. The encoded protein is CATSRDGGSEKLFF.

Notes on this clonotype: An end of the junction differs from the germline gene, which may be a read error. V and J are TRBV7-2 and TRBJ2-1; 12 bases are a match to TRBD2. The germline gives CDR1 SGHTA, CDR2 FQGNSA. This CDR3 has 16 amino acids. The CDR3: CASSYPSGGAYNEQFF. The CDR3 nucleotides are TGTGCCAGCAGTTATCCTAGCGGGGGGGCCTATAATGAGCAGTTCTTC.

V is TRBV27 and J is TRBJ2-3; D remains unclear. The CDR3 is 17 residues long. V was pared by 0 bases and J by 2 bases, with 15 bases between. CDR1 is MNHEY, CDR2 SMNVEV, per germline (reference sequence). CDR3 protein: CASSLSWLKPATDTQYF. For the CDR3, the DNA is TGTGCCAGCAGTTTATCGTGGCTTAAACCTGCCACAGATACGCAGTATTTT.

In this sample, this clonotype turned up a few times. V and J are TRBV5-1 and TRBJ2-1; D gene uncertain. Germline lookup yields CDR1 SGHRS and CDR2 YFSETQ. Deletions cut 0 bases from V and 10 bases from J, with 8 bases between. The CDR3 extends over 12 amino acids. The CDR3, as DNA: TGCGCCAGCAGCTTGGTACAAGGGGAGCAGTTCTTC. Translated, it gives CASSLVQGEQFF.

The V call is TRBV5-1, the J call TRBJ1-5; TRBD1 might be the D (5 bases). Germline-derived CDR1 and CDR2 are SGHRS and YFSETQ. The CDR3 totals 15 residues. Trimming shortened V by 3 bases and J by 2 bases, and 12 bases separated the two germline ends. Here the CDR3 DNA reads TGCGCCAGCAGCTGGGGGGGGACGCGCAATCAGCCCCAGCATTTT. Its protein product is CASSWGGTRNQPQHF.

J is TRBJ2-3 and V is TRBV6-2 or TRBV6-3; D remains ambiguous. CDR1 and CDR2 from the germline V gene are MNHEY and SVGEGT. This CDR3 is 17 amino acids long. The V gene lost 2 bases and the J gene lost 0 bases, with 15 bases spanning the gap. CDR3 amino acids: CASSYRSGFLSTDTQYF. CDR3 nucleotide sequence: TGTGCCAGCAGTTACCGGTCTGGCTTCCTGAGCACAGATACGCAGTATTTT.

The rearrangement uses TRBV25-1 and TRBJ1-2; a weak D match, TRBD1 (6 bases). From germline, CDR1 is MGHDK and CDR2 SYGVNS. This CDR3 is built from 14 residues. V shed 2 bases and J shed 4 bases, with 11 bases lying between them. CDR3 region: CASSEDGGGYGYTF. DNA of the CDR3: TGTGCCAGCAGTGAAGATGGGGGCGGCTATGGCTACACCTTC.

The chain employs TRBV12-3 or TRBV12-4 and TRBJ2-3, with no clear D. The CDR3 runs to 14 residues. Trimming pared 2 bases from V and 1 base from J, leaving 7 bases between. The DNA for the CDR3 is TGTGCCAGCAGTTTATCAGATGGCACAGATACGCAGTATTTT. This encodes CASSLSDGTDTQYF.